This T cell receptor (beta chain) was recovered during a study of early T cells in non-severe SARS-CoV-2 infection. Study in general: The study sequenced bulk RNA from unsorted whole blood, with chains unpaired. General study results and limits: VDJdb matching favored anti-spike CD8 responses, missing private and CD4 specificities.

Each single cDNA molecule received a unique molecular identifier. TCRdb ran MiXCR on the 5' RACE reads and lists one entry per CDR3 protein. The profile shows fewer than 110,000 distinct CDR3 sequences, 8.5% to 14% of them singletons. The V end lost 7 bases, the J end lost 2 bases, and 8 bases lay between the germline ends. There are 13 residues in the CDR3. This clonotype was counted between two and nine times. Its antigen is unknown. This TCR derives from an adult who was a healthcare worker with PCR-confirmed SARS-CoV-2 infection or an uninfected control (not recorded which). The sample consisted of whole blood. The chain links TRBV12-3 or TRBV12-4 to TRBJ2-2; possibly TRBD1 for D (5 bases). The chain's CDR3 is CASIDRNTGELFF. CDR3 DNA sequence: TGTGCCAGCATCGACAGAAACACCGGGGAGCTGTTTTTT.